The present T cell receptor beta chain was sequenced within a study of shared clonotypes between healthy human individuals. Study outcomes and limitations: Non-shared clonotypes had lower generation probabilities than clonotypes shared by all four sorted-subset donors. For naive CD4 cells, around 5% of clonotypes were shared across several donors.

The naive CD8 fraction comprised CD45RO-negative cells positively selected for CCR7 and excluded terminally differentiated effector memory CD45RA+ cells. In the case of this clone: Its antigen is unknown.

The CDR3 length is 12 residues. V dropped 7 bases and J dropped 3 bases, with 13 bases sitting between them. Germline V gene lookup returns CDR1 GTSNPN and CDR2 SVGIG (reference sequence). At a deep level, the assay was run. The method was immunoSEQ multiplex PCR; TCRdb's version includes in-frame clones alone and lacks a portion of them. The sample holds roughly 600,000 clones; about 98% are singletons and the top ten take around 0.3%. The rearrangement links TRBV30 to TRBJ2-7; D possibly uses TRBD1 or TRBD2 (5 bases each). Sequenced input: naive CD8+ T cells sorted from blood. The TCR originated in a man younger than 40 in good health. This chain's CDR3 is CASRDDSYEQYF. The CDR3 bases are TGTGCCTCCCGGGACGATAGCTACGAGCAGTACTTC.